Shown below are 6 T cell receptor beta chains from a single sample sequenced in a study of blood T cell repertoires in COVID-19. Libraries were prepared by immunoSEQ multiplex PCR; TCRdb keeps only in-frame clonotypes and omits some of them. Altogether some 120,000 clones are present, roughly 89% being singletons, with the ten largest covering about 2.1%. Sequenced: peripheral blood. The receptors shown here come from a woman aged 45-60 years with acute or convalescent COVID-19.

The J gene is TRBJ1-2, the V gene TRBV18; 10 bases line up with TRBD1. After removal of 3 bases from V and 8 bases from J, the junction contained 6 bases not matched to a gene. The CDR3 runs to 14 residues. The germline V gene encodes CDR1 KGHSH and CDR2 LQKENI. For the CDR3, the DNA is TGTGCCAGCTCACCCGGACAGGGGGAGAGAGGCTACACCTTC. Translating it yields CASSPGQGERGYTF.

The CDR3 reads CASSLAGVMNTEAFF. As DNA, the CDR3 is TGTGCCAGCAGCTTAGCAGGGGTTATGAACACTGAAGCTTTCTTT. The V call is TRBV7-2, the J call TRBJ1-1; D is perhaps TRBD1 (5 bases). From germline, CDR1 is SGHTA and CDR2 FQGNSA. This CDR3 spans 15 amino acids. Trimming shortened V by 0 bases and J by 0 bases, and 8 bases separated the two germline ends.

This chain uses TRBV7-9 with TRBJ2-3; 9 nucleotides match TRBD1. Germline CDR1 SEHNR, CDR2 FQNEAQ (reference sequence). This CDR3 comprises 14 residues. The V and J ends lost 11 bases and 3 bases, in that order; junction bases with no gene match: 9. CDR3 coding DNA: TGTGCCCTTGAAAGACAGGGGGGGACAGATACGCAGTATTTT. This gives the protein CALERQGGTDTQYF.

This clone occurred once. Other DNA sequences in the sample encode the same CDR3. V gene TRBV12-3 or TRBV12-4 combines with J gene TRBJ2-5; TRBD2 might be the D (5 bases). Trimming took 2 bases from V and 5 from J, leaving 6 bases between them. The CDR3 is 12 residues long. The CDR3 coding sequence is TGTGCCAGCAGTTTACTAGCTGAGACCCAGTACTTC. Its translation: CASSLLAETQYF.

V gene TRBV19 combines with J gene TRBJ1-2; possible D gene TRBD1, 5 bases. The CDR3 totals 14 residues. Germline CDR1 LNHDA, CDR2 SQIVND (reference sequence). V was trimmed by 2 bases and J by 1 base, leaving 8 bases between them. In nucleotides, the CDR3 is TGTGCCAGTAGTATATGGGGGGATAACTATGGCTACACCTTC. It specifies CASSIWGDNYGYTF. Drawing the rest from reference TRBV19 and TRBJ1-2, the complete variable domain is DGGITQSPKYLFRKEGQNVTLSCEQNLNHDAMYWYRQDPGQGLRLIYYSQIVNDFQKGDIAEGYSVSREKKESFPLTVTSAQKNPTAFYLCASSIWGDNYGYTFGSGTRLTVV.

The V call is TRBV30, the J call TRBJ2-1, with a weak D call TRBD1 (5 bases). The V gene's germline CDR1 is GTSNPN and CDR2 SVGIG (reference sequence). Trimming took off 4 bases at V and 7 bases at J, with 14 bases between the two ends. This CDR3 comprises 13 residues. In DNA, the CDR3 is TGTGCCTGGACCATACAGGTTTCTAATGAGCAGTTCTTC. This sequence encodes CAWTIQVSNEQFF.